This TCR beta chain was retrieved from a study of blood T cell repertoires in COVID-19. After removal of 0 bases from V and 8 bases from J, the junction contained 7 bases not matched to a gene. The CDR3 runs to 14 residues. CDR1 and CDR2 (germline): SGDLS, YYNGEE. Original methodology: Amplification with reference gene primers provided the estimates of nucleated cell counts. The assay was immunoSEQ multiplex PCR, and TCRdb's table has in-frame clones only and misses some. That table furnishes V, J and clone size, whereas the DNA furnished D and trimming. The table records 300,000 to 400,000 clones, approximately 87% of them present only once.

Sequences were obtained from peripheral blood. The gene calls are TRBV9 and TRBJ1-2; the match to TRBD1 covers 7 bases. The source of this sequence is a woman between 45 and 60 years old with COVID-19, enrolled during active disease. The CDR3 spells CASSVDQGVQGYTF. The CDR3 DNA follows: TGTGCCAGCAGCGTAGATCAGGGGGTACAGGGCTACACCTTC.